The 25 T cell receptor beta chains in this list originate from one sample, sequenced in a study of blood T cell repertoires in COVID-19. Assay: immunoSEQ multiplex PCR; the TCRdb copy retains only in-frame clones and omits some. The repertoire has around 250,000 clones, around four fifths of them found once; the top ten carry approximately 5.3%. Specimen: peripheral blood. The receptors originated from a man older than 75 with acute or convalescent COVID-19.

This clone was counted between two and nine times. The J gene is TRBJ2-1, the V gene TRBV9; TRBD2 matches 11 bases. There are 16 residues in the CDR3. In germline, CDR1 is SGDLS, CDR2 YYNGEE. V shed 0 bases and J 8 bases; nucleotides not matched to a gene: 7. In DNA form, the CDR3 reads TGTGCCAGCAGCGTAGGGGTAGCGGGAGGGATAGATGAGCAGTTCTTC. The encoded protein is CASSVGVAGGIDEQFF.

This clone came up once. The chain uses TRBV7-6 and TRBJ2-3; 10 positions match TRBD2. The CDR3 has 16 amino acids. The V gene end was trimmed by 6 bases and the J gene end by 5 bases; junction bases not matched to a gene: 11. The germline CDR1 and CDR2 sequences are SGHVS and FNYEAQ. The CDR3 loop is CASSLVSGRTGDTQYF. The DNA for the CDR3 is TGTGCCAGCAGTCTAGTTAGCGGGAGGACCGGAGATACGCAGTATTTT.

V is TRBV2 and J is TRBJ2-5; 10 bases map to TRBD2. From germline, CDR1 is SNHLY and CDR2 FYNNEI. The CDR3 runs 17 residues. V lost 7 bases to trimming and J lost 5 bases; unmatched junction nucleotides: 16. In DNA form, the CDR3 reads TGTGCCAGCAAGCCCCCAGCGGGAGGGCCCGTTTCGGAGACCCAGTACTTC. Its translation: CASKPPAGGPVSETQYF. The full variable domain, in which reference TRBV2 and TRBJ2-5 provide the parts outside the CDR3, is EPEVTQTPSHQVTQMGQEVILRCVPISNHLYFYWYRQILGQKVEFLVSFYNNEISEKSEIFDDQFSVERPDGSNFTLKIRSTKLEDSAMYFCASKPPAGGPVSETQYFGPGTRLLVL.

The genes are TRBV19 and TRBJ2-7; TRBD1 is a possible D gene (6 bases). The CDR3 has 14 residues. Per germline, CDR1 LNHDA and CDR2 SQIVND (reference sequence). With 5 bases removed from V and 4 bases from J, the gap between germline ends came to 15 bases. The CDR3 DNA reads TGTGCCAGTAGTCCGACACAGGGTGGTTACGAGCAGTACTTC. Translation gives CASSPTQGGYEQYF.

V usage is TRBV3-1 (or the pseudogene TRBV3-2) and J usage is TRBJ2-5; 12 bases fit TRBD2. J gave up 4 bases and V 7 bases, and 7 bases lay outside the gene matches. Germline V lookup: CDR1 LGHDT, CDR2 YNNKEL (reference sequence). CDR3 length equals 15 residues. CDR3 sequence reads: CASTASGGVGETQYF. Written as DNA, the CDR3 is TGTGCCAGCACCGCTAGCGGGGGGGTTGGAGAGACCCAGTACTTC.

This chain links TRBV18 with TRBJ2-1, with 11 bases lining up with TRBD2. This CDR3 spans 17 amino acids. CDR1 and CDR2 (germline): KGHSH, LQKENI. The trim removed 3 bases at V and 1 base at J, leaving 5 bases unmatched. The CDR3 DNA is TGTGCCAGCTCACCTAGCGGGGGGGCCGAGTCCTACAATGAGCAGTTCTTC. Protein product: CASSPSGGAESYNEQFF.

The V call is TRBV3-1 (or the pseudogene TRBV3-2), the J call TRBJ1-1; 7 bases align to TRBD1. This CDR3 comprises 11 residues. After removal of 6 bases from V and 7 bases from J, the junction contained 2 bases not matched to a gene. Germline V gives CDR1 LGHDT, CDR2 YNNKEL (reference sequence). CDR3 protein: CASSRQGEAFF. The CDR3 coding sequence is TGTGCCAGCAGTCGACAGGGTGAAGCTTTCTTT.

The rearrangement links TRBV18 to TRBJ1-1, with no clear D. The germline V and J ends were trimmed by 6 bases and 0 bases, with 8 bases remaining between them. The CDR3 loop spans 13 amino acids. Germline values: CDR1 KGHSH, CDR2 LQKENI. The CDR3, as DNA: TGTGCCAGCTCGGGCGAGATGAACACTGAAGCTTTCTTT. Translated: CASSGEMNTEAFF.

The chain uses TRBV6-1 and TRBJ2-7; TRBD2 is a possible D gene (5 bases). Germline assignment: CDR1 MNHNS and CDR2 SASEGT. There are 14 residues in the CDR3. The V and J ends lost 2 bases and 2 bases respectively, with 10 bases between them. The CDR3 is CASSEQDWTYEQYF. Written as DNA, the CDR3 is TGTGCCAGCAGTGAACAGGACTGGACCTACGAGCAGTACTTC.

The J gene is TRBJ1-1, the V gene TRBV6-5; TRBD1 aligns across 7 bases. The CDR3 sequence is 16 residues long. CDR1 is MNHEY and CDR2 is SVGAGI in the germline V gene. Unmatched junction bases numbered 10, after V lost 2 bases and J lost 4 bases. The CDR3 protein is CASSYPLTGWGTEAFF. For the CDR3, the DNA is TGTGCCAGCAGTTACCCCCTGACAGGGTGGGGCACTGAAGCTTTCTTT.

CDR3 loop: CASSRRDSSGANVLTF. CDR3 nucleotide sequence: TGCGCCAGCAGCCGAAGGGACAGCTCTGGGGCCAACGTCCTGACTTTC. The chain couples TRBV5-1 to TRBJ2-6; 7 bases align to TRBD1. This CDR3 spans 16 amino acids. J lost 0 bases, V lost 4 bases, and 4 bases had no gene match. Germline lookup yields CDR1 SGHRS and CDR2 YFSETQ.

V gene TRBV28 combines with J gene TRBJ2-3; D unresolved. The length of the CDR3 is 14 residues. The V gene lost 7 bases and the J gene lost 0 bases, with 11 bases spanning the gap. Germline V gene lookup returns CDR1 MDHEN and CDR2 SYDVKM. The CDR3 DNA is TGTGCCAGCACCCTTCTAGGAAGCACAGATACGCAGTATTTT. It specifies CASTLLGSTDTQYF.

The gene calls are TRBV11-2 and TRBJ2-3; D unresolved. The CDR3 has 13 amino acids. Deletions cut 2 bases from V and 1 base from J, with 4 bases between. From germline, CDR1 is SGHAT and CDR2 FQNNGV. The CDR3, as DNA: TGTGCCAGCAGCTTAATAGGCACAGATACGCAGTATTTT. Its translation: CASSLIGTDTQYF.

This chain links TRBV2 with TRBJ1-2, with 7 bases identical to TRBD1. This CDR3 is 16 amino acids long. Germline V gene sequence: CDR1 SNHLY, CDR2 FYNNEI. V lost 7 bases, J lost 0 bases, and 11 bases stayed unmatched. The DNA for the CDR3 is TGTGCCAGCAACTCTAAGCCGGGACAGACTAACTATGGCTACACCTTC. This translates into CASNSKPGQTNYGYTF.

The chain combines TRBV28 with TRBJ2-5; possibly TRBD1 for D (6 bases). Germline CDR1 and CDR2: MDHEN and SYDVKM. The CDR3 runs 12 residues. The V gene lost 8 bases and the J gene lost 5 bases, with 12 bases spanning the gap. As DNA, the CDR3 is TGTGCCAGCTACAGGGAACTGGAGACCCAGTACTTC. This sequence encodes CASYRELETQYF.

CDR3 amino acids: CAWRGHRETEAFF. The DNA for the CDR3 is TGTGCCTGGAGAGGGCACAGGGAAACTGAAGCTTTCTTT. V usage is TRBV30 and J usage is TRBJ1-1, with D maybe TRBD1 (6 bases). CDR1 GTSNPN and CDR2 SVGIG come from the germline V gene (reference sequence). This CDR3 has 13 amino acids. With 3 bases removed from V and 5 bases from J, the gap between germline ends came to 13 bases.

The chain employs TRBV10-1 and TRBJ1-2; D perhaps matches TRBD1 (5 bases). Germline CDR1 is WNHNN and CDR2 is SYGVQD (reference sequence). This CDR3 region has 18 residues. The germline V and J ends were trimmed by 6 bases and 0 bases, with 23 bases remaining between them. CDR3 protein: CASSGTFGAGPPNYGYTF. The CDR3 nucleotides are TGCGCCAGCAGCGGAACGTTCGGCGCGGGACCTCCTAACTATGGCTACACCTTC.

V gene TRBV7-9 combines with J gene TRBJ2-7; tentatively, D is TRBD2 (5 bases). There are 16 residues in the CDR3. Germline V gene lookup returns CDR1 SEHNR and CDR2 FQNEAQ (reference sequence). Trimming cost V 4 bases and J 2 bases, with 18 bases left between them. The CDR3 DNA sequence: TGTGCCAGCAGCTCGGAGGACCTTAACCCTACCTACGAGCAGTACTTC. Translating it yields CASSSEDLNPTYEQYF.

The chain uses TRBV19 and TRBJ1-2, with unresolved D. Germline values: CDR1 LNHDA, CDR2 SQIVND (reference sequence). V lost 0 bases and J 4 bases, leaving 9 bases between the germline ends. CDR3 size: 14 residues. CDR3 sequence reads: CASSIEGGGYGYTF. CDR3 DNA: TGTGCCAGTAGTATAGAAGGCGGCGGCTATGGCTACACCTTC.

The chain has TRBV18 and TRBJ2-7, with a possible D match to TRBD2 (6 bases). V shed 4 bases and J shed 7 bases, with 11 bases lying between them. This CDR3 spans 12 amino acids. From germline, CDR1 is KGHSH and CDR2 LQKENI. The CDR3 here is CASSRDLEEQYF. Here the CDR3 DNA reads TGTGCCAGCTCACGGGACTTAGAGGAGCAGTACTTC.

This clone has just one count. The chain links TRBV2 to TRBJ2-2; the D is unclear. Germline V gene data show CDR1 as SNHLY and CDR2 as FYNNEI. The V end was cut by 4 bases, the J end by 1 base, with 7 bases between. The CDR3 loop spans 14 amino acids. CDR3 protein: CASSGHQNTGELFF. The DNA of the CDR3 is TGTGCCAGCAGTGGACACCAGAACACCGGGGAGCTGTTTTTT. Full variable domain (remainder filled in from reference TRBV2 and TRBJ2-2): EPEVTQTPSHQVTQMGQEVILRCVPISNHLYFYWYRQILGQKVEFLVSFYNNEISEKSEIFDDQFSVERPDGSNFTLKIRSTKLEDSAMYFCASSGHQNTGELFFGEGSRLTVL.

This sequence joins TRBV7-6 and TRBJ2-5, with D perhaps TRBD1 (6 bases). Looked up from germline, CDR1 is SGHVS and CDR2 is FNYEAQ. Trimming cost V 3 bases and J 5 bases, with 19 bases left between them. The CDR3 length is 16 residues. This chain's CDR3 is CASSLGANDRRETQYF. DNA of the CDR3: TGTGCCAGCAGCTTGGGGGCCAACGACCGTAGGGAGACCCAGTACTTC.

The chain combines TRBV19 with TRBJ2-7; D perhaps matches TRBD1 (6 bases). Trimming took off 3 bases at V and 4 bases at J, with 13 bases between the two ends. CDR1 LNHDA and CDR2 SQIVND come from the germline V gene (reference sequence). There are 14 residues in the CDR3. CDR3: CASSIQVGGYEQYF. DNA of the CDR3: TGTGCCAGTAGTATCCAGGTAGGGGGTTACGAGCAGTACTTC. Variable domain in full (rest from reference TRBV19 and TRBJ2-7): DGGITQSPKYLFRKEGQNVTLSCEQNLNHDAMYWYRQDPGQGLRLIYYSQIVNDFQKGDIAEGYSVSREKKESFPLTVTSAQKNPTAFYLCASSIQVGGYEQYFGPGTRLTVT.

This chain uses TRBV9 with TRBJ2-3; 8 positions match TRBD1. CDR1 and CDR2 (germline): SGDLS, YYNGEE. CDR3 length: 14 residues. J was trimmed by 1 base and V by 6 bases; bases with no gene match: 4. The CDR3 DNA reads TGTGCCAGCACAACAGGGGGTGGCACAGATACGCAGTATTTT. Protein sequence: CASTTGGGTDTQYF.

The CDR3 DNA reads as TGTGCCAGCAGCCAAGAGATCGGGAGCGGCTACACCTTC. Protein sequence: CASSQEIGSGYTF. The V and J genes are TRBV3-1 (or the pseudogene TRBV3-2) and TRBJ1-2; D ambiguous. Germline V lookup: CDR1 LGHDT, CDR2 YNNKEL (reference sequence). This CDR3 region has 13 residues. V was clipped by 0 bases and J by 8 bases, with 10 bases between them.